Each of the 2 T cell receptor beta chains below was sequenced from the same sample in a study of Graves' ophthalmopathy and Graves' hyperthyroidism. Amplified material comprised TCR beta CDR3 regions derived from RNA transcripts. In the first round, RT-PCR was carried out with HTBI primers, and a multiplex PCR formed the second round. TCRdb redid the calling of the multiplex PCR reads with MiXCR, one entry per CDR3 protein. The repertoire includes about 400,000 distinct CDR3 sequences, about 16% of them detected once, and roughly 1.5% sits in the top ten. Source material: peripheral blood. These receptors all come from a young woman with Graves' ophthalmopathy.

This clonotype was picked up many times. The rearrangement joins TRBV30 to TRBJ2-7, with 9 nucleotides matching TRBD1. V was clipped by 3 bases and J by 5 bases; unmatched bases: 11. Germline V gene data show CDR1 as GTSNPN and CDR2 as SVGIG (reference sequence). CDR3 length equals 15 residues. CDR3 coding DNA: TGTGCCTGGAGCTCCAGCGGGACAGGGTGGGACGAGCAGTACTTC. Translation gives CAWSSSGTGWDEQYF.

At least ten counts were recorded for this clonotype. The J gene is TRBJ1-1, the V gene TRBV19; D perhaps matches TRBD1 (5 bases). Trimming cost V 5 bases and J 1 base, with 14 bases left between them. This CDR3 has 15 amino acids. Germline lookup yields CDR1 LNHDA and CDR2 SQIVND (reference sequence). As DNA, the CDR3 is TGTGCCAGTAGTGCGCGCGGGACGGCGAACACTGAAGCTTTCTTT. Its translation: CASSARGTANTEAFF.